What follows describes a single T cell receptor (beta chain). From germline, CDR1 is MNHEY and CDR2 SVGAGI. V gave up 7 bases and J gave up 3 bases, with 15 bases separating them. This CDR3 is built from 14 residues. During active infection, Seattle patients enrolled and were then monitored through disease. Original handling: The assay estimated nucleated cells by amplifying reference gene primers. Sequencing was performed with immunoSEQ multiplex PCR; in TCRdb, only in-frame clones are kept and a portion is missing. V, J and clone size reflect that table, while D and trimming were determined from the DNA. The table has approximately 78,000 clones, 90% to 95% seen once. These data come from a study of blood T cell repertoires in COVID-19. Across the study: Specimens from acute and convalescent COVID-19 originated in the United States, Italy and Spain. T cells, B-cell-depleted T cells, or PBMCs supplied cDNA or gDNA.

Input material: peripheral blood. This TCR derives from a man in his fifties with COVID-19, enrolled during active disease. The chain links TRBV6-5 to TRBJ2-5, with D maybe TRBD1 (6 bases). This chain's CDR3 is CASIRTVFEETQYF. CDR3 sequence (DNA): TGTGCCAGCATTAGGACAGTTTTTGAAGAGACCCAGTACTTC.